Below are 14 T cell receptor beta chains sequenced from a single sample in a study of shared clonotypes between healthy human individuals. The protocol was immunoSEQ multiplex PCR, while the TCRdb copy is restricted to in-frame clones and leaves out a portion. The sample holds 85,000 to 100,000 clones, approximately 70% seen once. Sequenced sample: memory CD8+ T cells sorted from blood. The sample's subset: CD45RO+ cells pooled with CCR7-negative TemRA cells. These receptors all come from a man younger than 45 in good health.

This sequence joins TRBV7-2 and TRBJ2-1, with D unclear. CDR1 and CDR2 (germline): SGHTA, FQGNSA. V gave up 1 base and J gave up 12 bases, with 10 bases separating them. The CDR3 runs 12 residues. CDR3 sequence: CASSLVWVGQFF. Written as DNA, the CDR3 is TGTGCCAGCAGCTTAGTTTGGGTGGGGCAGTTCTTC.

This chain uses TRBV7-6 with TRBJ2-5; perhaps TRBD2 as D (6 bases). This CDR3 comprises 14 residues. CDR1 is SGHVS and CDR2 is FNYEAQ in the germline V gene. Trimming left V 5 bases short and J 4 bases short, with 14 bases between. The CDR3 protein is CASSKTGTRETQYF. In DNA form, the CDR3 reads TGTGCCAGCAGCAAGACCGGGACTCGAGAGACCCAGTACTTC.

The V gene is TRBV11-2, the J gene TRBJ2-7; D uncertain. Trimming removed 2 bases at V and 5 bases at J, with 7 bases between. Germline loops: CDR1 SGHAT, CDR2 FQNNGV. The CDR3 is made up of 12 amino acids. The CDR3 DNA is TGTGCCAGCAGCTTATTTATCGACGAGCAGTACTTC. It codes for CASSLFIDEQYF.

The CDR3 spells CAGTGTKNTEAFF. Written as DNA, the CDR3 is TGTGCCGGAACCGGGACAAAGAACACTGAAGCTTTCTTT. The chain recombines TRBV7-9 with TRBJ1-1; a possible D gene is TRBD1 (6 bases). Germline V CDR1 and CDR2: SEHNR, FQNEAQ (reference sequence). The CDR3 spans 13 residues. Trimming left V 11 bases short and J 1 base short, with 14 bases between. The full variable domain, completed using reference TRBV7-9 and TRBJ1-1, is DTGVSQNPRHKITKRGQNVTFRCDPISEHNRLYWYRQTLGQGPEFLTYFQNEAQLEKSRLLSDRFSAERPKGSFSTLEIQRTEQGDSAMYLCAGTGTKNTEAFFGQGTRLTVV.

The rearrangement joins TRBV29-1 to TRBJ2-7, with 7 positions matching TRBD1. The CDR3 is 15 amino acids. After removal of 4 bases from V and 2 bases from J, the junction contained 11 bases not matched to a gene. Germline CDR1 is SQVTM and CDR2 is ANQGSEA. The CDR3: CSVVLIGTVAYEQYF. CDR3 DNA sequence: TGCAGCGTTGTTCTAATCGGGACAGTAGCCTACGAGCAGTACTTC.

Concerning this clone: It differs at one base from a far larger clone, so likely a read error. J is TRBJ2-1 and V is TRBV7-9, with 13 bases matching TRBD2. The CDR3 length is 16 residues. Per the germline V gene, CDR1 is SEHNR and CDR2 is FQNEAQ (reference sequence). Trimming at V came to 6 bases and at J to 9 bases, leaving 11 bases not matched to a gene. The DNA of the CDR3 is TGTGCCAGCAGACCTTCTCGGACTAGCGGGGGCGGTGAGCAGTTCTTC. Amino acids: CASRPSRTSGGGEQFF.

V gene TRBV27 combines with J gene TRBJ2-7; 10 nucleotides line up with TRBD2. This CDR3 is built from 13 residues. Losses at the gene ends were 3 bases for V and 5 bases for J; bases not matched to a gene: 1. CDR1 and CDR2 from the germline V gene are MNHEY and SMNVEV (reference sequence). The CDR3 sequence is CASSFSGGHEQYF. For the CDR3, the DNA is TGTGCCAGCAGTTTTAGCGGGGGGCACGAGCAGTACTTC.

V gene TRBV6-5 combines with J gene TRBJ2-7; possibly TRBD1 for D (7 bases). Germline lookup yields CDR1 MNHEY and CDR2 SVGAGI. CDR3 length: 14 amino acids. Trimming pared 6 bases from V and 2 bases from J, leaving 14 bases between. The chain's CDR3 is CASSPQGGAYEQYF. The CDR3 nucleotides are TGTGCCAGCAGCCCCCAGGGGGGCGCCTACGAGCAGTACTTC.

The J gene is TRBJ2-3, the V gene TRBV28, with D unresolved. Germline values: CDR1 MDHEN, CDR2 SYDVKM. This CDR3 region has 14 residues. Trimming took off 1 base at V and 3 bases at J, with 8 bases between the two ends. CDR3 bases: TGTGCCAGCAGTTTATACCTGAGGACAGATACGCAGTATTTT. This sequence encodes CASSLYLRTDTQYF. The full variable domain, rest sourced from reference TRBV28 and TRBJ2-3, is DVKVTQSSRYLVKRTGEKVFLECVQDMDHENMFWYRQDPGLGLRLIYFSYDVKMKEKGDIPEGYSVSREKKERFSLILESASTNQTSMYLCASSLYLRTDTQYFGPGTRLTVL.

This clone has only a few counts. This chain links TRBV29-1 with TRBJ2-1; possibly TRBD1 or TRBD2 for D (5 bases each). Deletions cut 6 bases from V and 4 bases from J, with 19 bases between. In germline, CDR1 is SQVTM, CDR2 ANQGSEA. The CDR3 contains 15 residues. CDR3: CSVNLRAGRYNEQFF. CDR3 sequence (DNA): TGCAGCGTCAACCTGAGGGCAGGGAGATACAATGAGCAGTTCTTC.

This clone was found a few times. V usage is TRBV5-1 and J usage is TRBJ1-2, with TRBD1 matching 7 bases. The CDR3 totals 19 residues. The V and J ends lost 3 bases and 4 bases, in that order; junction bases with no gene match: 21. Germline V lookup: CDR1 SGHRS, CDR2 YFSETQ. The CDR3 nucleotides read TGCGCCAGCAGCTCGAGGAGTTTGGAATACGGACAGGCGCCCTATGGCTACACCTTC. This translates into CASSSRSLEYGQAPYGYTF.

The genes are TRBV25-1 and TRBJ2-5; tentatively, D is TRBD1 (5 bases). The CDR3 spans 13 residues. The germline V gene encodes CDR1 MGHDK and CDR2 SYGVNS. V dropped 6 bases and J dropped 2 bases, with 10 bases sitting between them. Here the CDR3 DNA reads TGTGCCAGCAGCGAGCAGGGACAAGAGACCCAGTACTTC. It is translated as CASSEQGQETQYF. Filled out from reference TRBV25-1 and TRBJ2-5, the complete variable domain reads EADIYQTPRYLVIGTGKKITLECSQTMGHDKMYWYQQDPGMELHLIHYSYGVNSTEKGDLSSESTVSRIRTEHFPLTLESARPSHTSQYLCASSEQGQETQYFGPGTRLLVL.

This clone was recorded a few times. Given a much more abundant clone one base away, this may be a read error. The chain employs TRBV27 and TRBJ2-7; a possible D gene is TRBD1 (6 bases). This CDR3 is built from 13 residues. Between the trimmed V and J ends, which lost 1 base and 5 bases, there was a span of 9 bases. Germline V gene lookup returns CDR1 MNHEY and CDR2 SMNVEV (reference sequence). The CDR3 here is CASSLYRDHEQYF. Here the CDR3 DNA reads TGTGCCAGCAGTTTATACAGGGACCACGAGCAGTACTTC.

This clone appeared once. The chain couples TRBV7-9 to TRBJ2-5; D call uncertain. CDR1 and CDR2 from the germline V gene are SEHNR and FQNEAQ (reference sequence). V gave up 1 base and J gave up 3 bases, with 9 bases separating them. The CDR3 totals 14 residues. As DNA, the CDR3 is TGTGCCAGCAGCTTAGTGGCGGCCGAAGAGACCCAGTACTTC. As protein: CASSLVAAEETQYF.